One and the same sample provided the 11 T cell receptor beta chains below, sequenced in a study of patients and donors after allogeneic stem cell transplantation. TCRdb passed the RT-PCR reads through MiXCR, listing each CDR3 protein once. Of 15,000 to 20,000 distinct CDR3 sequences listed, 25% to 30% were seen once; the top ten hold more than 35%. The material sequenced was blood, either unsorted or a sorted T cell fraction (not recorded which). These receptors all come from a human donor who was either an allogeneic HSCT recipient or a stem cell or donor lymphocyte infusion donor (not recorded which). It is not recorded whose cells these are; they may come from a transplant donor.

The J gene is TRBJ2-6, the V gene TRBV9, with D uncertain. Germline lookup yields CDR1 SGDLS and CDR2 YYNGEE. V was pared by 3 bases and J by 0 bases, with 16 bases between. This CDR3 has 18 amino acids. CDR3 DNA: TGTGCCAGCAGCGCGTACCCCGCGACTCGCTCTGGGGCCAACGTCCTGACTTTC. Translation gives CASSAYPATRSGANVLTF.

This clonotype was counted only a few times. V usage is TRBV15 and J usage is TRBJ1-6; no clear D gene. The CDR3 has 17 residues. V was clipped by 6 bases and J by 4 bases, with 19 bases between them. Germline V gene sequence: CDR1 LNHNV, CDR2 YYDKDF (reference sequence). The CDR3 protein is CATSGPPVVSYNSPLHF. Here the CDR3 DNA reads TGTGCCACCAGTGGCCCGCCCGTAGTCTCATATAATTCACCCCTCCACTTT.

This clonotype was seen repeatedly, ten times or more. The V call is TRBV29-1, the J call TRBJ1-2; TRBD1 aligns across 7 bases. Germline V CDR1 and CDR2: SQVTM, ANQGSEA. CDR3 length: 13 residues. Trimming at V came to 7 bases and at J to 4 bases, leaving 9 bases not matched to a gene. Here the CDR3 reads CSAARDSTYGYTF. CDR3 DNA: TGCAGCGCTGCTCGGGACAGCACCTATGGCTACACCTTC. The full variable domain, in which reference TRBV29-1 and TRBJ1-2 provide the parts outside the CDR3, is SAVISQKPSRDICQRGTSLTIQCQVDSQVTMMFWYRQQPGQSLTLIATANQGSEATYESGFVIDKFPISRPNLTFSTLTVSNMSPEDSSIYLCSAARDSTYGYTFGSGTRLTVV.

The sample holds many counts of this clonotype. Here the CDR3 reads CATRDATGLEEAFF. The CDR3 nucleotides read TGTGCCACCAGGGATGCGACAGGGCTGGAGGAAGCTTTCTTT. The V call is TRBV27, the J call TRBJ1-1; 7 bases fit TRBD1. This CDR3 is 14 amino acids long. The V and J ends lost 10 bases and 8 bases, in that order; junction bases with no gene match: 16. CDR1 is MNHEY, CDR2 SMNVEV, per germline (reference sequence).

The chain links TRBV4-1 to TRBJ2-4; D gene unclear. The V gene lost 3 bases and the J gene lost 7 bases, with 22 bases spanning the gap. Germline V CDR1 and CDR2: MGHRA, YSYEKL. The CDR3 is made up of 17 amino acids. The CDR3 region is CASSQWSEPWARNIQYF. The CDR3 DNA sequence: TGCGCCAGCAGCCAGTGGTCGGAACCTTGGGCCAGGAACATTCAGTACTTC.

V gene TRBV6-5 combines with J gene TRBJ2-7; the match to TRBD1 covers 7 bases. After removal of 0 bases from V and 2 bases from J, the junction contained 4 bases not matched to a gene. CDR1 is MNHEY and CDR2 is SVGAGI in the germline V gene. CDR3 length: 15 residues. The CDR3 loop is CASSYSGQGAYEQYF. The CDR3 nucleotides are TGTGCCAGCAGTTACTCGGGCCAGGGGGCCTACGAGCAGTACTTC.

The sample holds a few counts of this clonotype. This chain links TRBV18 with TRBJ1-3, with no clear D. This CDR3 spans 18 amino acids. V gave up 2 bases and J gave up 0 bases, with 17 bases separating them. The germline V gene encodes CDR1 KGHSH and CDR2 LQKENI. CDR3 DNA sequence: TGTGCCAGCTCACCATTGGCAGTAAAACCCTACTCTGGAAACACCATATATTTT. This gives the protein CASSPLAVKPYSGNTIYF.

This clonotype has a handful of counts. CDR3 region: CASSPGATNQPQHF. The CDR3 coding sequence is TGTGCCAGCAGCCCCGGGGCCACAAATCAGCCCCAGCATTTT. The chain is built from TRBV4-2 and TRBJ1-5; a weak D match, TRBD1 (5 bases). V dropped 4 bases and J dropped 4 bases, with 11 bases sitting between them. The CDR3 runs 14 residues. Germline V CDR1 and CDR2: LGHNA, YNFKEQ.

This chain joins TRBV4-1 and TRBJ1-1; unclear D gene. V lost 4 bases and J 0 bases, leaving 9 bases between the germline ends. This CDR3 spans 14 amino acids. Germline lookup yields CDR1 MGHRA and CDR2 YSYEKL. Here the CDR3 reads CASSLTGMNTEAFF. In nucleotides, the CDR3 is TGCGCCAGCAGCCTGACCGGCATGAACACTGAAGCTTTCTTT.

The chain couples TRBV5-1 to TRBJ2-3, with D uncertain. V shed 0 bases and J shed 2 bases, with 10 bases lying between them. Per the germline V gene, CDR1 is SGHRS and CDR2 is YFSETQ. There are 15 residues in the CDR3. CDR3 region: CASSLGQVNTDTQYF. DNA for the CDR3: TGCGCCAGCAGCTTGGGTCAGGTTAACACAGATACGCAGTATTTT. Looking up the rest from reference TRBV5-1 and TRBJ2-3 gives the full variable domain: KAGVTQTPRYLIKTRGQQVTLSCSPISGHRSVSWYQQTPGQGLQFLFEYFSETQRNKGNFPGRFSGRQFSNSRSEMNVSTLELGDSALYLCASSLGQVNTDTQYFGPGTRLTVL.

The rearrangement links TRBV7-8 to TRBJ2-4; no firm D call. Germline V lookup: CDR1 SGHVS, CDR2 FQNEAQ. V lost 1 base, J lost 1 base, and 14 bases lay in between. This CDR3 contains 17 residues. The CDR3 here is CASSLVLGTEAKNIQYF. CDR3 DNA sequence: TGTGCCAGCAGCTTAGTTCTGGGTACCGAGGCCAAAAACATTCAGTACTTC.